The sequence of this T cell receptor (beta chain) was determined in a study of alternative splicing in chronic myeloid leukemia remission (dated by TCRdb to between 2020 and 2021). In terms of the full investigation: Remission specimens from the trials were collected at major or complete molecular response, at 12 or 24 months of TKI therapy. RNA sequencing was used to profile peripheral blood from chronic-phase CML patients at diagnosis and at remission, and the results were compared with those from healthy donors. The RESIST (imatinib), ENESTxtnd (nilotinib) and PINNACLE (nilotinib plus pegylated interferon) trials supplied nine diagnostic specimens along with matched remission specimens. The median age was around 50 years at diagnosis, around 61 at remission and approximately 36 for the healthy controls. For the trials, the diagnostic specimens consisted of total leukocytes from peripheral blood that had been collected in EDTA. The French Persistem study contributed nine CML samples, of which seven were diagnostic and two were matched remission samples. The female/male split was 11/5 for diagnosis samples, 8/3 for remission samples and 2/4 for controls. Trizol was used to extract total RNA from peripheral blood mononuclear cells of the diagnosis, remission and control samples. Overall study outcomes, separate from this receptor: Strong differences in blood cell composition were observed between timepoints, with a shift from myeloid progenitor enrichment at diagnosis to mature lymphoid enrichment at remission. At remission, blood cell composition was reshaped to resemble that of the lymphoid cell-enriched normal controls.

Of note for this clonotype: The target of this receptor is not known.

The method was bulk RNA-seq. The TruSeq Stranded RNA sample prep kit was used to generate libraries of poly-A-enriched mRNA from an input of about 0.92 ug total RNA. Paired-end sequencing was carried out on a HiSeq 2500, and each sample was sequenced in triplicate. Each mate in the RNA-seq data had a read length of 125 nucleotides. The original methods were these. After trimming, reads were aligned to hg38 using STAR v2.7, and quality control was handled by FASTQC, RSeQC and multiqc. Salmon 0.14.1 was used to quantify gene expression levels as transcripts per million (TPM). Principal component analysis suggested that trial, library batch, sequencing batch, treatment regimen and sex did not drive transcriptomic profiles. One entry per CDR3 protein sequence results from the TCRdb reprocessing of the reads, with DNA left out. Clone size and V and J calls follow TCRdb, not the original study. The sample profile shows 450 to 700 distinct CDR3 sequences; just under 97% of them were found once. The biggest ten clones account for 8.4% of the sample.

Interpreted using the paper, the time point label stands for: major or complete molecular response after front-line TKI therapy. Roughly 15 CML patients were included in the patient cohort, and matched post-remission samples were retrieved for a subset of these patients. This clonotype was obtained from an adult with chronic myeloid leukemia. Specimen: PBMCs or total blood leukocytes (not recorded which), collected during remission.

This receptor has the CDR3 CASSFLAFEAFF. The chain couples TRBV5-6 to TRBJ1-1. The CDR1 and CDR2 encoded by the germline V gene are SGHDT and YYEEEE. Including cysteine and phenylalanine, the CDR3 has 12 amino acids. DNA was not recorded.